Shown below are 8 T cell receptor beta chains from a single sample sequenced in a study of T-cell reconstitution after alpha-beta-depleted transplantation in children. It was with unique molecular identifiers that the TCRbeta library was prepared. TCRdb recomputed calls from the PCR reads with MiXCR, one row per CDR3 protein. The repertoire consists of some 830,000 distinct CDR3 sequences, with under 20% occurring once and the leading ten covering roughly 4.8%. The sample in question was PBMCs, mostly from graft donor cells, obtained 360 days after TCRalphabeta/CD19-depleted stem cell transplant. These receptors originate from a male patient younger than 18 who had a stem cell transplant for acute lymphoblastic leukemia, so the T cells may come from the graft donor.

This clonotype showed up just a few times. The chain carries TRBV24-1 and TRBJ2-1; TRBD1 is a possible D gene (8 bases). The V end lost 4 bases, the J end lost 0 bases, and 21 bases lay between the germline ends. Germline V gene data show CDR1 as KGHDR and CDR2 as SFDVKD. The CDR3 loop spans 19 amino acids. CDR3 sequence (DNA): TGTGCCACCAGTGAACGCGACAGGGGAGGGTTGGACTCCTACAATGAGCAGTTCTTC. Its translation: CATSERDRGGLDSYNEQFF.

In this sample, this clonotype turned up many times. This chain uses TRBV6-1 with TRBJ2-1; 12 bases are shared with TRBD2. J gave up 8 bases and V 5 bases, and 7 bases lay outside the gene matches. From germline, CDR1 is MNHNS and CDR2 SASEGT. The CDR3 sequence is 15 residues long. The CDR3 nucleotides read TGTGCCAGCAGTCAGACTAGCGGGAGCGGCGATGAGCAGTTCTTC. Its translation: CASSQTSGSGDEQFF.

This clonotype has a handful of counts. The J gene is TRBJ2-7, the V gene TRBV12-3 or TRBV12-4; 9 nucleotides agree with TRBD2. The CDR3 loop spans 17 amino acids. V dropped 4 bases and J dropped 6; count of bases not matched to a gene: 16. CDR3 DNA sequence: TGTGCCAGCAGTTCGATGGGCCGGGGCGGGAGGGCCCGCGAGCAGTACTTC. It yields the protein CASSSMGRGGRAREQYF.

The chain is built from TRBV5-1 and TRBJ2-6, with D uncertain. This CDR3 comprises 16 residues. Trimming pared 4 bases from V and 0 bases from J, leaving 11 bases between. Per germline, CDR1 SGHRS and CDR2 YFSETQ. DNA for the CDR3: TGCGCCAGCAGCGCTACCTCCGGCTCTGGGGCCAACGTCCTGACTTTC. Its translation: CASSATSGSGANVLTF.

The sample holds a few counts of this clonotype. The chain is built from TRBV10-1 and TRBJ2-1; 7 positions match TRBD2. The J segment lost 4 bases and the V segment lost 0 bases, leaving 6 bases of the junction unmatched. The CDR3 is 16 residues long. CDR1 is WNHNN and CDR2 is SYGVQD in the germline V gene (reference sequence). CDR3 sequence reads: CASSESGLDLYNEQFF. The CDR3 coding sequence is TGCGCCAGCAGTGAGTCCGGACTAGACCTTTACAATGAGCAGTTCTTC.

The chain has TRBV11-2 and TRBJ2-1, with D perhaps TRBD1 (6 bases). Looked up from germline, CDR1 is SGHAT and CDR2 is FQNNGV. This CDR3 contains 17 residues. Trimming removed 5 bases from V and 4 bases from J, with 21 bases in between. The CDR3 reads CASSRTVSPFSYNEQFF. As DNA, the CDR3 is TGTGCCAGCAGCCGGACAGTTTCGCCATTTTCTTACAATGAGCAGTTCTTC.

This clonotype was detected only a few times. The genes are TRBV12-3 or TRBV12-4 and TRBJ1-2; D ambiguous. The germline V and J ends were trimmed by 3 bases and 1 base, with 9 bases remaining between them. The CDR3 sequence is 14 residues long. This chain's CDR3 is CASSFQTNNYGYTF. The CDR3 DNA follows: TGTGCCAGCAGTTTCCAGACGAATAACTATGGCTACACCTTC.

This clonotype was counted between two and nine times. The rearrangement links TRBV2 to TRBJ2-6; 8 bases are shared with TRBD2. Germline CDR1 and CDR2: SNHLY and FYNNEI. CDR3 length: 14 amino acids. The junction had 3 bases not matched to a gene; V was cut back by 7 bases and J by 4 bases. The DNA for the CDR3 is TGTGCCAGCACGGGGGGGACAGGGGCCAACGTCCTGACTTTC. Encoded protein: CASTGGTGANVLTF.